The sequence of this TCR beta chain was determined in a study of cytomegalovirus exposure and HLA in healthy donors (dated by TCRdb to 2016 to 2017). For the wider study: According to an earlier analysis of 587 of the donors, some 170 million T cells yielded some 120 million unique TCR beta sequences and 276 Gb of sequence data. The study combined high-throughput TCR immunosequencing, statistical association of individual TCRs with disease status, and machine learning to predict cytomegalovirus infection status. In a later genetic analysis, genome-wide SNP genotypes for about three fifths of the roughly 670 donors were used, and that subset was treated as a discovery cohort. Donor age, sex, ethnicity and CMV serostatus were collected together with the repertoire data. Approximately 330 gigabases of sequencing data and 75 million to 85 million unique TCR sequences made up an early release that covered several hundred HLA-typed donors. All discovery cohort repertoires had been generated on a single sequencing platform. Typing coverage differed by locus: A, B, C, DRB1 and DQB1 were typed in roughly 620-640 donors, DQA1 in 522, DPA1 in some 570, and DPB1 in roughly 450. In a later analysis, previously published TCR beta repertoires from 550 to 700 donors were re-analyzed and high-resolution HLA genotyping was added so that TCR occurrence patterns could be studied. Both class I and class II loci were covered by HLA typing, at four-digit resolution. Among over 350 genotyped donors of the cohort, an average of approximately 240,000 unique TCR beta nucleotide sequences were sequenced per donor, roughly 20% of them non-productive. Along with the roughly 670-subject first cohort, a separate validation cohort of over a hundred different subjects was used. Rather than using new phenotypic data, the later analysis identified candidate immune exposures from TCR beta sequences and from how often those sequences occurred across donors. An earlier analysis of 587 of the donors used high-throughput TCR beta sequencing to judge whether each TCR beta V gene segment behaved as functional or pseudogenic. Four or five DR-DQ haplotypes were handled as single units for association and clustering, since linkage in the cohort was strong. The study aimed to test whether signatures of past pathogen exposure could be identified by cataloging public T cell receptors. The study profiled the T cell repertoires of more than 500 subjects by immunosequencing and related them to cytomegalovirus serostatus. Of the roughly 410 genotyped donors, 65% to 90% were placed in the genetic ancestry cluster associated with self-reported Caucasian donors.

General study outcomes and caveats: In an earlier analysis of more than 500 of the donors, most TCR beta V segments appeared in productive rearrangements about 87% or about 30% of the time, broadly matching IMGT annotations. In a later analysis, HLA-associated TCR beta chains were found to be more clonally expanded and to have lower generation probabilities than equally common non-associated chains. A later analysis found that TCR association rates varied across HLA loci, with DRB1 alleles showing the most associated TCRs and HLA-C alleles the fewest. At a false discovery rate of 0.05, a later analysis linked fewer than 20,000 TCR beta sequences to specific HLA alleles. A total of roughly 160 TCR beta chains were listed by the study as associated with cytomegalovirus. According to a later analysis, parvovirus B19, influenza, CMV and Epstein-Barr virus appeared linked to several top co-occurrence clusters. Roughly uniform sequencing depth across donors was assumed in presence/absence analyses, although this assumption may not hold. Strong co-occurrence of HLA alleles, especially DR and DQ, made assigning TCR associations to individual alleles difficult. A cluster of highly shared sequence variants was judged likely to be a technical artifact of the sequencing pipeline. Because HLA typing was missing for some donors at each locus, association tests included only the typed subset. Because counts were too low, roughly 16 rarely observed V segments, including chromosome 9 orphons, were left out of the earlier analysis of a few hundred of the donors. In vitro tests confirmed that three of the cytomegalovirus-associated TCR beta chains recognize cytomegalovirus antigens. The classifier was reported to diagnose cytomegalovirus status with high specificity and sensitivity in both the original cohort and the validation cohort. A further reported finding was that TCR beta sequences accurately predicted the HLA-A and HLA-B alleles for most subjects in the first cohort. Most CMV-associated TCR beta chains appeared to be HLA-restricted in a later analysis, and the HLA associations seemed to be driven largely by CMV exposure. The cohort was sequenced for TCR beta chains only, and without alpha or paired-chain data the features that could be detected were limited. Linkage disequilibrium might explain the correlated functional status among segregating V segments, but an unknown experimental factor could not be ruled out. Immune exposure information for the cohort was limited to CMV serostatus. Across donors, most TCR sequences were observed very rarely, whereas some public TCRs were present in many individuals. The authors suggested that the approach could potentially be extended to other disease states and immunological phenotypes. A later genetic analysis reported fewer N-insertions in productive TCRs among donors in an Asian-associated ancestry cluster than the roughly 620-donor mean. A later genetic analysis associated a missense DCLRE1C variant with V-gene and J-gene trimming of TCR beta chains, and an independent cohort replicated the association.

A word on this clone: The specificity of this receptor is unknown. No base quality values were provided; no much bigger clone lies one nucleotide off.

Libraries came from the immunoSEQ multiplex PCR assay. For the multiplex PCR, a mixture combining 60 forward primers for TCR Vbeta segments and 13 reverse primers for TCR Jbeta segments was used. Amplification of the CDR3 region of rearranged TCR beta genes was performed with a multiplex PCR assay on genomic DNA. The amplified TCR beta libraries were sequenced on the Illumina HiSeq System as 87-base-pair reads. Per the authors' processing: Across the 700 or so repertoires, a later analysis counted approximately 75 million unique TCR beta chains, about 10 million of which were shared by at least two donors. Raw reads were error-corrected and collapsed into unique sequences by a nearest-neighbor algorithm in which closely related sequences were merged to remove PCR and sequencing errors. V, D and J gene segments were assigned by aligning CDR3 sequences to IMGT reference sequences. For a sequence to be retained, a match of at least six nucleotides to both a V gene segment and a J gene segment was required. Rearrangements were classified as productive when the CDR3 lacked stop codons and remained in frame with V and J, and all other rearrangements were classified as non-productive. CDR3 was defined according to IMGT convention as the region running from the second conserved V-encoded cysteine to the conserved J-encoded phenylalanine. In an earlier analysis of some 550 of the donors, sequences lacking an unambiguous match to a single V gene segment were excluded. An earlier analysis of some 500 of the donors classified V segments as functional when productive rearrangements were above 56.7% and as segregating when the standard deviation between donors was above 5%. A statistical classification framework was built to diagnose cytomegalovirus status from the catalog of TCR beta chain sequences. V and J gene assignment, in a later analysis, came from comparing TCR nucleotide sequences with IMGT/GENE-DB human TR gene sequences. Using the TCRdist pipeline, a later analysis assigned CDR3 sequences along with most-parsimonious VDJ recombination scenarios. In a later analysis, each TCR beta chain was defined by its CDR3 amino acid sequence together with its V-gene family, and reads without a unique V-gene family were excluded. A later analysis removed several hundred highly shared, low-generation-probability nucleotide sequences to deal with suspected cross-contamination and a sequencing artifact. A later analysis calculated a clonal expansion index for each public chain from normalized within-repertoire ranks of inferred template counts. In a later analysis, generation probabilities were computed with a VDJ recombination model fitted to out-of-frame rearrangements, and the resulting probabilities were checked against IGoR. In a later analysis, hypergeometric tests were used to score TCR-TCR, TCR-HLA and TCR-CMV co-occurrence, with a repertoire-size bias correction applied to TCR pairs. In a later analysis, false discovery rates were estimated by permuting HLA or CMV assignments 20 times. In a later analysis, co-occurring TCRs were grouped with DBSCAN, and TCRdist sequence similarity was added when clustering was performed within HLA-allele-positive subsets. Co-occurrence clustering excluded repertoires with fewer than 30,000 or more than 120,000 public chains, plus five with anomalous nucleotide sharing. This is the immuneACCESS table as TCRdb keeps it, with only in-frame sequences that have V and J called. A part of the clones is gone; compared with another copy, unresolved V genes explain less than half, and the rest is unexplained. The DNA was the basis for D and trimming; V, J and clone size are from that table. This sample has approximately 140,000 clones in its table, and about 81% of those were observed once. Together, the top ten hold 5.5% to 7% of the sample.

In total, roughly 710 healthy bone marrow donors made up the cohort. All cohort members were sampled while nominally healthy, although unrecorded immune exposures were likely present. The donor tested CMV seropositive, placing the donor among the roughly 270 seropositive members of the cohort. Every donor gave a peripheral blood sample, and the peripheral blood mononuclear cells from that sample were used for TCR beta sequencing. Genomic DNA was extracted from the blood cell samples with the Qiagen DNeasy Blood Extraction Kit. This clonotype was sampled from a woman between 35 and 50 years old in good health and CMV-seropositive. Sample: PBMCs.

The CDR3 has the sequence CAGRRQGSNEQYF. The bases read TGTGCCGGTCGCCGACAGGGGTCGAACGAGCAGTACTTC. This chain is built from TRBV6-1 and TRBJ2-7, and 8 junctional nucleotides match TRBD1. CDR1 and CDR2, looked up from the germline V gene, are MNHNS and SASEGT. V is cut back by 11 bases and J by 5 bases, with 11 bases in the junction unmatched. The CDR3 spans 13 residues, from the cysteine through the phenylalanine. Only CDR3 DNA is held: 39 bases, read in frame from base 1.